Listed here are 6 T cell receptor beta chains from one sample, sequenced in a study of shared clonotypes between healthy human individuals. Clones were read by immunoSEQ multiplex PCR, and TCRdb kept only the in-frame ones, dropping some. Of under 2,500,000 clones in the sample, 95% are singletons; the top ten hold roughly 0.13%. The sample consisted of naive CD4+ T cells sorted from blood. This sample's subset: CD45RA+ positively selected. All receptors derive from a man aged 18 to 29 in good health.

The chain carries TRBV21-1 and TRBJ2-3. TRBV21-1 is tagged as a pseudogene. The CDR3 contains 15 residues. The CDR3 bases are TGTGCCAGCCGCCCTGGGGGTACTAGCACAGATACGCAGTATTTT. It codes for CASRPGGTSTDTQYF.

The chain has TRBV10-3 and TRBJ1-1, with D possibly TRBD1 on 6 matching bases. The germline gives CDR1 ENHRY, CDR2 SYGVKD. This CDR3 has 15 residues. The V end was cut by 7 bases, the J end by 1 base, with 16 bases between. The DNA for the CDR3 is TGTGCCATCACGCCAACAGGGCTTGGGAACACTGAAGCTTTCTTT. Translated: CAITPTGLGNTEAFF.

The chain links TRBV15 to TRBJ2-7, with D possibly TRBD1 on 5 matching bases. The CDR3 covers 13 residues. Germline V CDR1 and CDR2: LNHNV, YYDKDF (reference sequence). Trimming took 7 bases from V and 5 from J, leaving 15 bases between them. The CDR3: CATKSNPGHEQYF. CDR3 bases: TGTGCCACCAAGTCGAACCCAGGGCACGAGCAGTACTTC.

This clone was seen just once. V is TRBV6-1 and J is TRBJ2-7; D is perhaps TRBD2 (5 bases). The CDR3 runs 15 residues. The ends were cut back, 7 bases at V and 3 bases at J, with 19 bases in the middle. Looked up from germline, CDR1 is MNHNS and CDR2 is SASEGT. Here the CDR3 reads CASTIEIGSGYEQYF. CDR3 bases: TGTGCCAGCACCATAGAGATAGGGAGCGGCTACGAGCAGTACTTC.

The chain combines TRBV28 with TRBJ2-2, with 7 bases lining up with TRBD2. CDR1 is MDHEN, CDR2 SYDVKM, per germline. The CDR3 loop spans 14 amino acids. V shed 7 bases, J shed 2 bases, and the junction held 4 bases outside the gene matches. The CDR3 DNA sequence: TGTGCCAGCATCAGGGAGGGAAACACCGGGGAGCTGTTTTTT. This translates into CASIREGNTGELFF.

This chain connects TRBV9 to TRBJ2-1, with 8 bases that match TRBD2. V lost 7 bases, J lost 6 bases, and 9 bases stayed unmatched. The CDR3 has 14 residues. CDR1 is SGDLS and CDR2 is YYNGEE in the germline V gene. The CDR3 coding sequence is TGTGCCAGCCAAGCCAGCGGGAGTTTCAATGAGCAGTTCTTC. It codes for CASQASGSFNEQFF.